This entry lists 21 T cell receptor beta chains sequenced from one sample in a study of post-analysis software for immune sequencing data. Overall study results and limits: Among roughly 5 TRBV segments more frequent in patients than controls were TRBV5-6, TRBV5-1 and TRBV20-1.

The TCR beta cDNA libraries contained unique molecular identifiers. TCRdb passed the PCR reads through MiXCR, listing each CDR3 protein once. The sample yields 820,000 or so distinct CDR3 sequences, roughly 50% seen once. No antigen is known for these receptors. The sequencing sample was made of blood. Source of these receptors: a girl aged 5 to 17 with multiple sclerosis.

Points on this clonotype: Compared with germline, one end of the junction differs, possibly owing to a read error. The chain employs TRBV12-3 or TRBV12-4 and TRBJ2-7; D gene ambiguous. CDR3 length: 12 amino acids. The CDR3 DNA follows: TGTGCCGGCAGTTCGCGATCCTACGAGCAGTACTTC. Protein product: CAGSSRSYEQYF.

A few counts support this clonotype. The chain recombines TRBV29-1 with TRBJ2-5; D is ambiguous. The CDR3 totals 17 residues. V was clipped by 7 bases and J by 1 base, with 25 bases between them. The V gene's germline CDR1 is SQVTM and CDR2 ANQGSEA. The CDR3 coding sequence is TGCAGCGCAAATGGTGTCGCAGCCGGAGATGTCCAAGAGACCCAGTACTTC. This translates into CSANGVAAGDVQETQYF. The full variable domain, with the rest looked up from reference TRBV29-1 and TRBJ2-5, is SAVISQKPSRDICQRGTSLTIQCQVDSQVTMMFWYRQQPGQSLTLIATANQGSEATYESGFVIDKFPISRPNLTFSTLTVSNMSPEDSSIYLCSANGVAAGDVQETQYFGPGTRLLVL.

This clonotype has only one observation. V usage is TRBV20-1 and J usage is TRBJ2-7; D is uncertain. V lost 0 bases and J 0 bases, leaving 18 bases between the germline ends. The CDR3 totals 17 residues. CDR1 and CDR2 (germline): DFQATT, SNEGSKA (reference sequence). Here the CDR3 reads CSARDKTQLGISYEQYF. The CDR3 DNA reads TGCAGTGCTAGAGATAAAACGCAACTTGGGATCTCCTACGAGCAGTACTTC.

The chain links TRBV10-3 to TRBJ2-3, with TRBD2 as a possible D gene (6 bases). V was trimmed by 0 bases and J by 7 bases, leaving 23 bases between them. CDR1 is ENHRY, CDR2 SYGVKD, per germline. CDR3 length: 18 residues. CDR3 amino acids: CAISESGEVGGALHTQYF. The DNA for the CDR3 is TGTGCCATCAGTGAGTCTGGGGAAGTCGGCGGGGCCCTCCATACGCAGTATTTT.

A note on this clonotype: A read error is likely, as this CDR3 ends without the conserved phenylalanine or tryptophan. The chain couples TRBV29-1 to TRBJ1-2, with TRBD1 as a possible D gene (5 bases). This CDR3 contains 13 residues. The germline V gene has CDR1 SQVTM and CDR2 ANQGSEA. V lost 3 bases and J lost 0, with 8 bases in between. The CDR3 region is CSVEVQANYGYTV. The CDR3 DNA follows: TGCAGCGTTGAGGTACAGGCTAACTATGGCTACACCGTC.

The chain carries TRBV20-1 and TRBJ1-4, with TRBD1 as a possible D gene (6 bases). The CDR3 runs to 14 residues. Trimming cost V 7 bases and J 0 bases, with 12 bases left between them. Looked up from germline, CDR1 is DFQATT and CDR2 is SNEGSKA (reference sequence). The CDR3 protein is CSGRDTATNEKLFF. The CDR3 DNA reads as TGCAGTGGGAGGGACACTGCAACTAATGAAAAACTGTTTTTT.

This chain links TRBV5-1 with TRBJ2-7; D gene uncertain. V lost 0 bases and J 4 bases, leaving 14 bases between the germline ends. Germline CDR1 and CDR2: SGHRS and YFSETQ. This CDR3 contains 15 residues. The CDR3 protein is CASSLGAPNGYEQYF. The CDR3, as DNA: TGCGCCAGCAGCTTGGGGGCACCGAATGGGTACGAGCAGTACTTC.

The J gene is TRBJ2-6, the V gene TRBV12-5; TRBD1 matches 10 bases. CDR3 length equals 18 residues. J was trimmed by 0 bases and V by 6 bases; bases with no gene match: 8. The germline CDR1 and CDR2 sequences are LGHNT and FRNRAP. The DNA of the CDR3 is TGTGCTAGTGGCCAAAGACAGGGGGCCCACTCTGGGGCCAACGTCCTGACTTTC. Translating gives CASGQRQGAHSGANVLTF.

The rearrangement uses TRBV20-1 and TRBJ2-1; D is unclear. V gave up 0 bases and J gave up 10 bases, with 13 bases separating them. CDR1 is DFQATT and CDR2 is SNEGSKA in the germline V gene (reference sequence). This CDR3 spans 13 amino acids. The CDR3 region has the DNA TGCAGTGCTAGAGATCCCCCCCTATGGGAGCAGTTCTTC. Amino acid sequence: CSARDPPLWEQFF.

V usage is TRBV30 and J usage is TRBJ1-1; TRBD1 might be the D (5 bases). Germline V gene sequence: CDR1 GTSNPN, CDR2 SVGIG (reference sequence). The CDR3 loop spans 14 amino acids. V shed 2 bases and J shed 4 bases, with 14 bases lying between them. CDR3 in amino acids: CAWSYRGEVTEAFF. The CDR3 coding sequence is TGTGCCTGGAGTTATCGGGGGGAGGTCACTGAAGCTTTCTTT.

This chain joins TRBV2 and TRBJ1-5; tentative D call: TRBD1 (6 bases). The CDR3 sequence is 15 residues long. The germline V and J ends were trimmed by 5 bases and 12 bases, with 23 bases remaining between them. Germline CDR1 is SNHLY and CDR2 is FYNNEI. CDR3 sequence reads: CASSLSGGTRLRQHF. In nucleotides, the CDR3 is TGTGCCAGCAGTCTCTCGGGGGGGACAAGGCTGCGCCAGCATTTT.

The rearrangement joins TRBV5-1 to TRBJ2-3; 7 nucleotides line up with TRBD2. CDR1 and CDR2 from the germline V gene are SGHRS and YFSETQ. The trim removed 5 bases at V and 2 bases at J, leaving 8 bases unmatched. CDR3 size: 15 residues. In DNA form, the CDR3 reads TGCGCCAGCAGTCTCCCCACTAGCGACACAGATACGCAGTATTTT. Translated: CASSLPTSDTDTQYF.

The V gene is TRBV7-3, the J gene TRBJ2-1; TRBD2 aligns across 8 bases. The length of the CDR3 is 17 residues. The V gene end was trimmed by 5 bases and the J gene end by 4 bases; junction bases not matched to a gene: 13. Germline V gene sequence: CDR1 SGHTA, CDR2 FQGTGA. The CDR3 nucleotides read TGTGCCAGCAGCGCCTACCCCGGGACTAGGGGGTACAATGAGCAGTTCTTC. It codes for CASSAYPGTRGYNEQFF. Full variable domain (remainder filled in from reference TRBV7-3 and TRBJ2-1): GAGVSQTPSNKVTEKGKYVELRCDPISGHTALYWYRQSLGQGPEFLIYFQGTGAADDSGLPNDRFFAVRPEGSVSTLKIQRTERGDSAVYLCASSAYPGTRGYNEQFFGPGTRLTVL.

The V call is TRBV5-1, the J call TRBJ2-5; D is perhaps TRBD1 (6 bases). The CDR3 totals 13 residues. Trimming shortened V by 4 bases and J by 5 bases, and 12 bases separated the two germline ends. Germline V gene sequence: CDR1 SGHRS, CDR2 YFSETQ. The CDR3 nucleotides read TGCGCCAGCAGCCAACAGGGATCGGAGACCCAGTACTTC. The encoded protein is CASSQQGSETQYF.

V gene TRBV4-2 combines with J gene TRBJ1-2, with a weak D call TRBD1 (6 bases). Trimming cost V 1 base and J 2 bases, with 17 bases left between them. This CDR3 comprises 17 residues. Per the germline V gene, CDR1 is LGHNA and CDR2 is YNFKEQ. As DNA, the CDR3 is TGTGCCAGCAGCCAAGTGAGCGCAGGGGTAGAGAACTATGGCTACACCTTC. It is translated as CASSQVSAGVENYGYTF.

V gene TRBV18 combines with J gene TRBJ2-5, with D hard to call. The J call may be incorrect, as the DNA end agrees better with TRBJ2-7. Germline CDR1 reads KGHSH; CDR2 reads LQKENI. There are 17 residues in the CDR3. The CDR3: CASSPRTAISSSYEQYF. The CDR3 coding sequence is TGTGCCAGCTCCCCAAGGACGGCCATCAGCTCCTCCTACGAGCAGTACTTC.

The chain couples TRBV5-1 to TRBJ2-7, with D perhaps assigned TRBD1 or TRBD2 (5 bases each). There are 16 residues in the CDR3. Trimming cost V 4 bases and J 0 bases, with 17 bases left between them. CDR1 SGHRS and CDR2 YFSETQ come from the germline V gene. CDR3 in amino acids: CASSHGTLTTSYEQYF. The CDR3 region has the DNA TGCGCCAGCAGCCACGGGACGCTGACAACCTCCTACGAGCAGTACTTC.

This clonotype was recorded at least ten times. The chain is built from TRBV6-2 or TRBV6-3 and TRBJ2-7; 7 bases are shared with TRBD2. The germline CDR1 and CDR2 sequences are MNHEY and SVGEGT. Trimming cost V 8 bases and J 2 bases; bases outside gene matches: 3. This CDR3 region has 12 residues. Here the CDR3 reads CASRGLAYEQYF. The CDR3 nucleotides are TGTGCCAGCCGCGGACTAGCCTACGAGCAGTACTTC.

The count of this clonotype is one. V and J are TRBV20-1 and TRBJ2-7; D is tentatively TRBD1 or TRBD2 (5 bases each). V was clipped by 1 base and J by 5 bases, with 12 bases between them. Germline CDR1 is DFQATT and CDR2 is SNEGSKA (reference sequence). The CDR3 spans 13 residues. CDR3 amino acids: CSARGTGRNEQYF. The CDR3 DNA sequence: TGCAGTGCTAGAGGTACGGGGCGGAACGAGCAGTACTTC.

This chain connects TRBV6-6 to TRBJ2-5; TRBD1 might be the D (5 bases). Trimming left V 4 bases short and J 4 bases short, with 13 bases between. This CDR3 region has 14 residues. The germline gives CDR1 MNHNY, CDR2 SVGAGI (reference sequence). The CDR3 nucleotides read TGTGCCAGCAGTTTCCTAGGCCAGGGAGAGACCCAGTACTTC. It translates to CASSFLGQGETQYF.

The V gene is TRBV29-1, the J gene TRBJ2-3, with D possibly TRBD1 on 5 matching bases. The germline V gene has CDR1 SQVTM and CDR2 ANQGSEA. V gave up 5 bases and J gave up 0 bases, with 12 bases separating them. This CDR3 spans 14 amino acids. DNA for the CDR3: TGCAGCGTTCGACAGCGAAGTAGCACAGATACGCAGTATTTT. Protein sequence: CSVRQRSSTDTQYF.